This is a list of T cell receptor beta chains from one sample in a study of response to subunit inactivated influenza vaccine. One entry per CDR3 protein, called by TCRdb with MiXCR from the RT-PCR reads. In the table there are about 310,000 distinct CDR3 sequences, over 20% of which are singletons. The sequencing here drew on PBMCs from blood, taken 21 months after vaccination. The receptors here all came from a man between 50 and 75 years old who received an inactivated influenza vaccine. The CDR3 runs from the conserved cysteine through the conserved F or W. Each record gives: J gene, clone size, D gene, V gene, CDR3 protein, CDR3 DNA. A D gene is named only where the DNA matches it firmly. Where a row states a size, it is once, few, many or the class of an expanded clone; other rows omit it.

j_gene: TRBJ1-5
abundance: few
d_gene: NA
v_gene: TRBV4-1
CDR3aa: CASSQGLGGNQPQHF
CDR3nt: TGCGCCAGCAGCCAAGGCCTGGGGGGCAATCAGCCCCAGCATTTT

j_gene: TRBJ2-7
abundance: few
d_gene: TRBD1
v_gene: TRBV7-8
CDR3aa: CASSQPGQGNEQYF
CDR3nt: TGTGCCAGCAGCCAGCCGGGACAGGGAAACGAGCAGTACTTC

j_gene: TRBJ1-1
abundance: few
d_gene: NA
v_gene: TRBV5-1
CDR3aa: CASSLAARNTEAFF
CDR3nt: TGCGCCAGCAGCTTGGCCGCGAGAAACACTGAAGCTTTCTTT

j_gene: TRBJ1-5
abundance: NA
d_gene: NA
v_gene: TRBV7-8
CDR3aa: CASSPTGPMDNQPQHF
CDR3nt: TGTGCCAGCAGCCCTACCGGGCCGATGGACAATCAGCCCCAGCATTTT

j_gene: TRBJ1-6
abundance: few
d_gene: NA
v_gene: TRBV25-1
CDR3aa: CASSEFLASSYNSPLHF
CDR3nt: TGTGCCAGCAGTGAATTTCTCGCGAGCTCCTATAATTCACCCCTCCACTTT

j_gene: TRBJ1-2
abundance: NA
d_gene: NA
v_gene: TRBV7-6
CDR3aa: CASSSYDRNGYTF
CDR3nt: TGTGCCAGCAGCTCCTATGACAGGAATGGCTACACCTTC

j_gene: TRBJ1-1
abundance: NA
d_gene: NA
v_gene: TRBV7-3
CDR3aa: CASSSDAGRAFF
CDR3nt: TGTGCCAGCAGCTCCGACGCAGGGAGGGCTTTCTTT

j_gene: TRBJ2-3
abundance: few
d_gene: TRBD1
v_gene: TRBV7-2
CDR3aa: CASSAAVTGMDTQYF
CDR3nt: TGTGCCAGCAGCGCCGCTGTGACAGGGATGGATACGCAGTATTTT

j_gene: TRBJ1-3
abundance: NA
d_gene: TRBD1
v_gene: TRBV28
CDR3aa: CASRELAGGADTIYF
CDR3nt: TGTGCCAGCAGAGAACTTGCAGGGGGCGCGGACACCATATATTTT

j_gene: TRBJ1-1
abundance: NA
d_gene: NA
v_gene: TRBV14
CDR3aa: CASSQTQWSTEAFF
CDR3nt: TGTGCCAGCAGCCAGACACAGTGGAGCACTGAAGCTTTCTTT

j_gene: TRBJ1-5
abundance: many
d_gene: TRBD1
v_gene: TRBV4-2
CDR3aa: CASSQDPTGANQPQHF
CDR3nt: TGTGCCAGCAGCCAAGATCCGACAGGGGCCAATCAGCCCCAGCATTTT

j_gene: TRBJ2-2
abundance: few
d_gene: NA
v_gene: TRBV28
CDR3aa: CASSLGTYNTGELFF
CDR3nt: TGTGCCAGCAGTTTAGGGACATATAACACCGGGGAGCTGTTTTTT

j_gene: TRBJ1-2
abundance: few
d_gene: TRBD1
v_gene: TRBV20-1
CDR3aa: CSARVLITGGSGYGYTF
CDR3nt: TGCAGTGCTAGAGTCCTGATCACAGGGGGCTCTGGTTATGGCTACACCTTC

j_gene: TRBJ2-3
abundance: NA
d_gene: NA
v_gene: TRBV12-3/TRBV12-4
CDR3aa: CASTRGGGLLDTQYF
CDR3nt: TGTGCCAGCACACGGGGCGGGGGCCTGCTGGATACGCAGTATTTT

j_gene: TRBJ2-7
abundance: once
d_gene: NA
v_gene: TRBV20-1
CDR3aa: CSAYHGQTRAEQYF
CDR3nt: TGCAGTGCTTACCACGGACAGACGCGGGCCGAGCAGTACTTC

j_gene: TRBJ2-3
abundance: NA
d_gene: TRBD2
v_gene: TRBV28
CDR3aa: CASSSGTSSRTDTQYF
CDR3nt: TGTGCCAGCAGCTCCGGGACTAGCAGCCGCACAGATACGCAGTATTTT

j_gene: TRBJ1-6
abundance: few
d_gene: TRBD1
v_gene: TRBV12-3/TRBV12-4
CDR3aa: CASSRGQGGSPLHF
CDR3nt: TGTGCCAGCAGTAGGGGGCAGGGCGGTTCACCCCTCCACTTT

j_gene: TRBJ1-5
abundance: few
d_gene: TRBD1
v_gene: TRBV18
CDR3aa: CASSPRGGANQPQHF
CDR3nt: TGTGCCAGCTCACCCAGGGGGGGCGCCAATCAGCCCCAGCATTTT

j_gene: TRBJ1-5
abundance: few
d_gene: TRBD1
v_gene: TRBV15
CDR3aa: CATRTGNSNQPQHF
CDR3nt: TGTGCCACCAGGACAGGGAATAGCAATCAGCCCCAGCATTTT

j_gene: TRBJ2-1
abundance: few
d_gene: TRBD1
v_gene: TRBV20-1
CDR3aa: CSAQTGSSYNEQFF
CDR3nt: TGCAGTGCCCAGACAGGGAGCTCCTACAATGAGCAGTTCTTC

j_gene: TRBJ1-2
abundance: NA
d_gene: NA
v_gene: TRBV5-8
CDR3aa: CASSLDWQGLYGYTF
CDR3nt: TGTGCCAGCAGCTTGGATTGGCAGGGCCTCTATGGCTACACCTTC

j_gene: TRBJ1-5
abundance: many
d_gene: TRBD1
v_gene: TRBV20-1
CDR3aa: CSAVNPGQLNQPQHF
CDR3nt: TGCAGTGCTGTAAACCCGGGACAGCTTAATCAGCCCCAGCATTTT

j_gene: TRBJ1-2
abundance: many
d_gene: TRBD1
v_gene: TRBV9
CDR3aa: CASSAIPSGGYGYTF
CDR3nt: TGTGCCAGCAGCGCCATACCCTCAGGGGGCTATGGCTACACCTTC

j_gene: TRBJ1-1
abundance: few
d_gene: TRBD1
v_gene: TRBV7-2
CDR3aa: CASSLGTGGGRAFF
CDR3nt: TGTGCCAGCAGCTTGGGGACAGGGGGCGGGAGAGCTTTCTTT

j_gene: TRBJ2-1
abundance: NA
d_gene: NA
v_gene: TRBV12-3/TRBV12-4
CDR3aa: CASSLGRFNEQFF
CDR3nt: TGTGCCAGCAGTTTGGGACGGTTTAATGAGCAGTTCTTC

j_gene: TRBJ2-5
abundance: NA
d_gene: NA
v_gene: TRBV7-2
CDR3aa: CASSLGGQQETQYF
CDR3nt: TGTGCCAGCAGCTTAGGGGGGCAGCAAGAGACCCAGTACTTC

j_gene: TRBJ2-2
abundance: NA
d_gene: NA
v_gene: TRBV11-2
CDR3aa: CASGTTNTGELFF
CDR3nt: TGTGCCAGCGGCACAACGAACACCGGGGAGCTGTTTTTT

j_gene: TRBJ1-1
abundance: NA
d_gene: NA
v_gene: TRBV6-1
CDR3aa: CASIVQANTEAFF
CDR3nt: TGTGCCAGCATAGTACAGGCGAACACTGAAGCTTTCTTT

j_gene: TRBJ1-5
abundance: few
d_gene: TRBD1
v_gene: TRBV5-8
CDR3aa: CASSSGTVSNQPQHF
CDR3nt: TGTGCCAGCAGCTCCGGGACAGTCAGCAATCAGCCCCAGCATTTT

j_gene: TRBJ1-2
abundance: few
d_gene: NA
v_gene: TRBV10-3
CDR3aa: CAISDSVIYGYTF
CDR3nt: TGTGCCATCAGTGACAGCGTGATCTATGGCTACACCTTC

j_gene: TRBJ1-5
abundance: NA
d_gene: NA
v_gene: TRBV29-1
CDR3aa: CSVGPGPGMGQPQHF
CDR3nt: TGCAGCGTGGGGCCGGGTCCAGGGATGGGTCAGCCCCAGCATTTT

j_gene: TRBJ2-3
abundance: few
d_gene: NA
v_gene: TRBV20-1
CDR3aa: CSAWSPAADTQYF
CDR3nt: TGCAGTGCCTGGTCACCGGCGGCAGATACGCAGTATTTT

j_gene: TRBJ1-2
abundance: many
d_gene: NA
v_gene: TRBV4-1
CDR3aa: CASSQDGITTTRYGYTF
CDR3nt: TGCGCCAGCAGCCAAGACGGCATTACCACCACGAGGTATGGCTACACCTTC

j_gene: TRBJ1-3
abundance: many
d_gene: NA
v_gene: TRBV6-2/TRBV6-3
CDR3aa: CASSSAGRGNTIYF
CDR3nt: TGTGCCAGCAGTTCGGCGGGGAGAGGAAACACCATATATTTT

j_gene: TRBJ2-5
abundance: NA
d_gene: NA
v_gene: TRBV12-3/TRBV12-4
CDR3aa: CASSSLTGRLPQYF
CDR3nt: TGTGCCAGCAGTTCCCTGACGGGACGATTGCCCCAGTACTTC

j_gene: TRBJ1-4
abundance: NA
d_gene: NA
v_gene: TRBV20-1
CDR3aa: CSARDRGSATNEKLFF
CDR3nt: TGCAGTGCTAGAGATCGGGGCAGCGCAACTAATGAAAAACTGTTTTTT

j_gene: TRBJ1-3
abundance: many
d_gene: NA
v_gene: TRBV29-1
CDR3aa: CSVVRLVEGNTIYF
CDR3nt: TGCAGCGTTGTTCGCTTGGTAGAAGGAAACACCATATATTTT

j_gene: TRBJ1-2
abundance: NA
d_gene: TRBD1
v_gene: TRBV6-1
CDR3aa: CASSAGQGSVGYTF
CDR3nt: TGTGCCAGCAGTGCGGGACAGGGTTCCGTTGGCTACACCTTC

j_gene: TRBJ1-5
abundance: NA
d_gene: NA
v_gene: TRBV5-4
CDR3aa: CASSISGGPQHF
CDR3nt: TGTGCCAGCAGCATATCGGGGGGGCCCCAGCATTTT

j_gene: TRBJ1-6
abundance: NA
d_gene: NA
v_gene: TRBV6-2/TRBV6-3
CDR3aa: CASSYPGRNNSPLHF
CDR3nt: TGTGCCAGCAGTTACCCGGGACGGAATAATTCACCCCTCCACTTT

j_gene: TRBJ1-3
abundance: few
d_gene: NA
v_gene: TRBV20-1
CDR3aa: CSARAPSGNTIYF
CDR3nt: TGCAGTGCTAGGGCCCCATCTGGAAACACCATATATTTT

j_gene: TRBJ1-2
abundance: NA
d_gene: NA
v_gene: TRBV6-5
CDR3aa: CASSYSINRAGDYGYTF
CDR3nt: TGTGCCAGCAGTTACTCGATAAATAGGGCAGGGGACTATGGCTACACCTTC

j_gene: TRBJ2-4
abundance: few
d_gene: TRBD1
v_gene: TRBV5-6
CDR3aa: CASSPTGGSRYIQYF
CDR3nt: TGTGCCAGCAGCCCTACAGGGGGCAGTAGGTACATTCAGTACTTC

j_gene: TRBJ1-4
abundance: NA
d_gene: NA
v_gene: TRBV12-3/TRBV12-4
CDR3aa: CASRVTGWREKLFF
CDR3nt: TGTGCCAGCAGGGTGACAGGTTGGAGGGAAAAACTGTTTTTT

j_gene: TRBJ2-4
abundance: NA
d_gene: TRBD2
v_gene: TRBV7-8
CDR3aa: CASSSHIAGGAKNIQYF
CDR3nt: TGTGCCAGCAGCTCCCATATAGCGGGAGGTGCCAAAAACATTCAGTACTTC

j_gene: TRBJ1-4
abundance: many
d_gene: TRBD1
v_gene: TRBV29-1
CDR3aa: CSVEGDRGDEKLFF
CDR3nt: TGCAGCGTTGAGGGGGACAGGGGGGATGAAAAACTGTTTTTT

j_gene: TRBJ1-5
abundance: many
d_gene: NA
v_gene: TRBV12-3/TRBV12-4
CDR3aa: CASSTGYQPQHF
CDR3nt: TGTGCCAGCAGTACAGGATACCAGCCCCAGCATTTT

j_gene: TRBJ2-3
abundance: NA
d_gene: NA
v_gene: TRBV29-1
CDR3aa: CSVVKGSTDTQYF
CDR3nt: TGCAGCGTTGTTAAGGGGAGCACAGATACGCAGTATTTT

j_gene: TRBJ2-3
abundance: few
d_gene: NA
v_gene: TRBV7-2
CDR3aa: CASSSPGLTQYF
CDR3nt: TGTGCCAGCAGCTCCCCGGGTCTGACGCAGTATTTT

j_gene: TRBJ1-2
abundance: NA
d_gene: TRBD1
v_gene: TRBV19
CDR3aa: CASSFPPRGARYGYTF
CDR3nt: TGTGCCAGTAGTTTCCCTCCCAGGGGGGCGCGCTATGGCTACACCTTC